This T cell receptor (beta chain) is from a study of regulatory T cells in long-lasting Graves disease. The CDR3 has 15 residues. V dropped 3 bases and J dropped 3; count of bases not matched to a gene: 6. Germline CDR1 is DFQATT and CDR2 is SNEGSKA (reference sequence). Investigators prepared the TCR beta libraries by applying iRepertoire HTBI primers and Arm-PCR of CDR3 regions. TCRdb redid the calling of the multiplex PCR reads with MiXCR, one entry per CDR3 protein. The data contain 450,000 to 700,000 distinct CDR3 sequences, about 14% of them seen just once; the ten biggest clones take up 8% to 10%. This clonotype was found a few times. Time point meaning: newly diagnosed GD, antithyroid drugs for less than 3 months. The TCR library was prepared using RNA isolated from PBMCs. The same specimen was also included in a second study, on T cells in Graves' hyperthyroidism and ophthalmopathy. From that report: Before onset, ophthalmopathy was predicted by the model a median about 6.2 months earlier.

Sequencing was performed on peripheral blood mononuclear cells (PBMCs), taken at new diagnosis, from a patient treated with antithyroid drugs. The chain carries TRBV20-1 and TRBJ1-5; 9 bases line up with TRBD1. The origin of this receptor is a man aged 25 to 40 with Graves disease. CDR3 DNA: TGCAGTGCTAGTACCGGGACAGGGAACAATCAGCCCCAGCATTTT. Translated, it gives CSASTGTGNNQPQHF.